Below are 24 T cell receptor beta chains sequenced from a single sample in a study of T cells in Graves' hyperthyroidism and ophthalmopathy. Amplification yielded TCR beta CDR3 regions, with RNA transcripts as the source. Using the HTBI primer set, a first-round RT-PCR was run on the TCR CDR3. TCRdb re-analysed the multiplex PCR reads in MiXCR, keeping a single row per CDR3 protein. This sample has approximately 210,000 distinct CDR3 sequences; approximately 17% occur once, and the top ten carry 50%. Sequenced sample: blood. The receptors were gathered from a man in his fifties with Graves' hyperthyroidism.

This clonotype was seen at least ten times. The chain employs TRBV6-2 or TRBV6-3 and TRBJ2-5, with a weak D call TRBD2 (5 bases). This CDR3 comprises 13 residues. V lost 7 bases to trimming and J lost 1 base, with 10 bases between them. In germline, CDR1 is MNHEY, CDR2 SVGEGT. CDR3 region: CASKEGLQETQYF. CDR3 coding DNA: TGTGCCAGCAAAGAGGGCCTCCAAGAGACCCAGTACTTC.

The chain links TRBV20-1 to TRBJ1-5, with 10 positions matching TRBD1. This CDR3 comprises 17 residues. CDR1 is DFQATT and CDR2 is SNEGSKA in the germline V gene (reference sequence). Losses at the gene ends were 4 bases for V and 1 base for J; bases not matched to a gene: 10. The CDR3 protein is CSATPVVTGGSNQPQHF. CDR3 bases: TGCAGTGCTACCCCAGTCGTGACAGGGGGCAGCAATCAGCCCCAGCATTTT.

This clonotype was observed a few times. This chain connects TRBV5-1 to TRBJ1-1; TRBD1 matches 7 bases. The trim removed 4 bases at V and 2 bases at J, leaving 5 bases unmatched. CDR3 length: 14 residues. Germline V gives CDR1 SGHRS, CDR2 YFSETQ. The CDR3 DNA is TGCGCCAGCAGCCCGAGACAGGGAAACACTGAAGCTTTCTTT. Translation gives CASSPRQGNTEAFF.

The table lists this clonotype with a few counts. This chain joins TRBV3-1 and TRBJ2-1, with D uncertain. This CDR3 has 15 amino acids. The germline V gene encodes CDR1 LGHDT and CDR2 YNNKEL (reference sequence). V was clipped by 4 bases and J by 5 bases, with 15 bases between them. Here the CDR3 DNA reads TGTGCCAGCAGCCGCCGTCCGGGCCGCCACAATGAGCAGTTCTTC. Translating gives CASSRRPGRHNEQFF.

This clonotype was seen at least ten times. The chain recombines TRBV2 with TRBJ2-7; D may be TRBD2 (5 bases). V gave up 0 bases and J gave up 4 bases, with 13 bases separating them. The CDR3 length is 15 residues. Germline V CDR1 and CDR2: SNHLY, FYNNEI. CDR3 sequence: CASSEALRGHYEQYF. The CDR3 nucleotides are TGTGCCAGCAGTGAAGCGCTCAGAGGGCATTACGAGCAGTACTTC.

Ten or more counts support this clonotype. The J gene is TRBJ2-1, the V gene TRBV2; 8 nucleotides match TRBD1. The V and J ends lost 1 base and 3 bases, in that order; junction bases with no gene match: 5. Germline loops: CDR1 SNHLY, CDR2 FYNNEI. The CDR3 totals 16 residues. The CDR3 here is CASSEEQGVFYNEQFF. The DNA of the CDR3 is TGTGCCAGCAGTGAAGAACAGGGGGTTTTCTACAATGAGCAGTTCTTC.

This clonotype was recorded a few times. V is TRBV5-5 and J is TRBJ2-3; TRBD2 aligns across 7 bases. CDR1 is SGHKS, CDR2 YYEKEE, per germline (reference sequence). This CDR3 is 17 amino acids long. The V and J ends lost 0 bases and 2 bases, in that order; junction bases with no gene match: 9. The CDR3 loop is CASSLDPQRGPTDTQYF. The DNA for the CDR3 is TGTGCCAGCAGCTTGGACCCCCAGCGGGGTCCCACAGATACGCAGTATTTT.

There are a few counts of this clonotype. The chain joins TRBV24-1 to TRBJ1-2; no reliable D call. Germline loops: CDR1 KGHDR, CDR2 SFDVKD. The CDR3 has 13 residues. V was clipped by 3 bases and J by 4 bases, with 8 bases between them. CDR3 sequence: CATSDQYSYGYTF. For the CDR3, the DNA is TGTGCCACCAGTGATCAGTACAGCTATGGCTACACCTTC.

The V call is TRBV9, the J call TRBJ2-7, with D perhaps matching TRBD1 (7 bases). The CDR3 length is 14 residues. Trimming shortened V by 0 bases and J by 7 bases, and 14 bases separated the two germline ends. The germline V gene encodes CDR1 SGDLS and CDR2 YYNGEE. Here the CDR3 DNA reads TGTGCCAGCAGCGTAGAGGAGGGGGCCCTGGAGCAGTACTTC. It yields the protein CASSVEEGALEQYF.

The chain couples TRBV20-1 to TRBJ2-7; D not certain. The germline gives CDR1 DFQATT, CDR2 SNEGSKA (reference sequence). The CDR3 has 15 amino acids. Trimming took off 2 bases at V and 5 bases at J, with 19 bases between the two ends. The CDR3 sequence is CSARKGLGWSHEQYF. CDR3 DNA sequence: TGCAGTGCTAGAAAAGGGCTAGGGTGGTCCCACGAGCAGTACTTC.

V and J are TRBV2 and TRBJ1-1; D ambiguous. The germline CDR1 and CDR2 sequences are SNHLY and FYNNEI. The CDR3 is 14 residues long. V was shortened by 2 bases and J by 1 base, with 8 bases between the two germline ends. CDR3 protein: CASSETSQNTEAFF. CDR3 DNA sequence: TGTGCCAGCAGTGAAACCAGTCAGAACACTGAAGCTTTCTTT.

The J gene is TRBJ1-1, the V gene TRBV20-1; TRBD1 matches 7 bases. Germline loops: CDR1 DFQATT, CDR2 SNEGSKA (reference sequence). The CDR3 covers 15 residues. With V trimmed by 5 bases and J by 0 bases, 9 bases remained unmatched. The CDR3 loop is CSAALLGGLNTEAFF. As DNA, the CDR3 is TGCAGTGCTGCGCTCCTAGGGGGCCTGAACACTGAAGCTTTCTTT.

This clonotype was detected many times. The CDR3 is CASGRSTDTQYF. The CDR3 region has the DNA TGTGCCAGCGGGAGGAGCACAGATACGCAGTATTTT. This chain links TRBV28 with TRBJ2-3, with D possibly being TRBD2 (6 bases). The CDR3 is 12 residues long. Looked up from germline, CDR1 is MDHEN and CDR2 is SYDVKM. Trimming removed 8 bases from V and 0 bases from J, with 6 bases in between.

The rearrangement uses TRBV5-1 and TRBJ2-1; 8 nucleotides line up with TRBD1. V shed 0 bases and J 7 bases; nucleotides not matched to a gene: 6. Germline loops: CDR1 SGHRS, CDR2 YFSETQ. This CDR3 has 15 residues. Here the CDR3 DNA reads TGCGCCAGCAGCTTGGACAGGGGGGCGAGGAATGAGCAGTTCTTC. Residues: CASSLDRGARNEQFF.

This clonotype has a handful of counts. V and J are TRBV20-1 and TRBJ2-3; 10 nucleotides line up with TRBD2. V lost 6 bases, J lost 2 bases, and 5 bases stayed unmatched. This CDR3 comprises 14 residues. CDR1 DFQATT and CDR2 SNEGSKA come from the germline V gene (reference sequence). CDR3 coding DNA: TGCAGTGCGACCCTAGCGGGAGCCACAGATACGCAGTATTTT. Its translation: CSATLAGATDTQYF.

The chain is built from TRBV7-9 and TRBJ2-7, with D perhaps TRBD1 or TRBD2 (5 bases each). The J call may not be correct, given that the DNA end is closer to TRBJ2-1. From germline, CDR1 is SEHNR and CDR2 FQNEAQ (reference sequence). The CDR3 totals 15 residues. The CDR3 nucleotides are TGTGCCAGCAGCTCCTCGGGACCGCATCCCTACGAGCAGTTCTTC. This gives the protein CASSSSGPHPYEQFF.

This chain's CDR3 is CASSPSTGHYEQYF. In nucleotides, the CDR3 is TGTGCCAGCAGCCCATCGACAGGCCACTACGAGCAGTACTTC. The genes are TRBV11-2 and TRBJ2-7, with D possibly TRBD1 on 6 matching bases. The ends were cut back, 5 bases at V and 3 bases at J, with 14 bases in the middle. The CDR3 has 14 residues. Germline assignment: CDR1 SGHAT and CDR2 FQNNGV.

This clonotype was recorded at least ten times. The rearrangement uses TRBV5-1 and TRBJ2-7; 10 positions match TRBD1. This CDR3 has 14 residues. CDR1 and CDR2 from the germline V gene are SGHRS and YFSETQ. The V gene end was trimmed by 7 bases and the J gene end by 6 bases; junction bases not matched to a gene: 10. The CDR3 here is CASGQGGNDAEQYF. The CDR3 DNA reads as TGCGCCAGCGGACAGGGGGGGAATGACGCCGAGCAGTACTTC.

This clonotype appeared a few times. The chain joins TRBV28 to TRBJ1-2; tentative D call: TRBD1 (5 bases). V lost 6 bases and J 6 bases, leaving 20 bases between the germline ends. Germline V gene sequence: CDR1 MDHEN, CDR2 SYDVKM. The CDR3 spans 15 residues. The chain's CDR3 is CASRPPGGEGNGYTF. CDR3 nucleotide sequence: TGTGCCAGCAGACCCCCGGGGGGAGAGGGGAATGGCTACACCTTC.

The sample holds a few counts of this clonotype. The chain is built from TRBV6-2 or TRBV6-3 and TRBJ2-2; 15 positions agree with TRBD2. The CDR3 spans 19 residues. The V and J ends lost 4 bases and 6 bases, in that order; junction bases with no gene match: 12. The germline V gene encodes CDR1 MNHEY and CDR2 SVGEGT. CDR3 protein: CASSFPRTSGRALAGELFF. CDR3 nucleotides: TGTGCCAGCAGTTTCCCCCGGACTAGCGGGAGGGCCCTTGCCGGGGAGCTGTTTTTT.

This clonotype turned up a few times. The chain employs TRBV2 and TRBJ1-6; D is undetermined. The CDR3 contains 14 residues. Germline V gives CDR1 SNHLY, CDR2 FYNNEI. CDR3 nucleotide sequence: TGTGCAATTGAAGGGAGCTCCTATAATTCACCCCTCCACTTT. This codes for CAIEGSSYNSPLHF.

The chain couples TRBV12-3 or TRBV12-4 to TRBJ2-2; TRBD1 agrees at 9 bases. Unmatched junction bases numbered 5, after V lost 6 bases and J lost 6 bases. The CDR3 sequence is 14 residues long. The CDR3, as DNA: TGTGCCAGCAGGAGACAGGGGGGGGCCGGGGAGCTGTTTTTT. Amino acid sequence: CASRRQGGAGELFF.

The table lists this clonotype with many counts. V gene TRBV12-3 or TRBV12-4 combines with J gene TRBJ1-5; the D gene is possibly TRBD1 (5 bases). V was shortened by 2 bases and J by 0 bases, with 5 bases between the two germline ends. The CDR3 length is 14 residues. The DNA for the CDR3 is TGTGCCAGCAGTTTACAGGGTAGCAATCAGCCCCAGCATTTT. This codes for CASSLQGSNQPQHF.

Ten or more counts support this clonotype. The chain joins TRBV28 to TRBJ1-4; 9 bases align to TRBD1. The CDR3 covers 14 residues. V was pared by 4 bases and J by 5 bases, with 2 bases of the junction left unmatched. The germline gives CDR1 MDHEN, CDR2 SYDVKM. CDR3 DNA sequence: TGTGCCAGCAGTTGGACAGGGGCAAATGAAAAACTGTTTTTT. The encoded protein is CASSWTGANEKLFF.